The source of this T cell receptor (beta chain) is a study of breast tumors, draining lymph nodes, adjacent tissues (dated by TCRdb to the mid-2010s). In terms of the full investigation: Breast cancer patients provided tumor, adjacent nontumor tissue and axillary lymph nodes, and the study compared the TCR beta repertoires across these three sources. In human breast cancer, the study set out to assess how tumor, surrounding tissue and draining lymph node repertoires relate to one another and whether T cells might be exchanged between them.

Lymph node samples came from the axillary draining lymph nodes of breast cancer patients. With regard to this clonotype: Its binding antigen is unknown. It has no much larger one-base neighbor in the sample; base qualities were not kept.

Looking up the germline V gene (reference sequence) yields CDR1 GTSNPN and CDR2 SVGIG. The CDR3 measures 15 amino acids from cysteine to phenylalanine. Just CDR3 DNA is preserved here, 45 bases in frame from base 1. The germline V end is reduced by 4 bases and the J end by 4 bases; junction bases left unmatched: 11. Beyond this particular receptor, the publication reports: Tumor and nontumor tissue repertoires were found to be significantly more similar in luminal-like than in basal-like breast cancer. Tumor T-cell repertoires showed less diversity than lymph node repertoires and more diversity than nontumor tissue repertoires, and tumor T-cell repertoires showed preferential V and J gene usage. The data were judged consistent with most tumor T cells deriving from the lymph node and then expanding within tumor tissue. The conclusion that tumor T cells originate in lymph nodes was framed as consistent with a hypothesis rather than directly demonstrated.

The sequencing machine was an Illumina HiSeq 2000. Multiplex PCR amplification was used to generate the TCR beta chain libraries. The amplified TCR beta chain products were analyzed by high-throughput sequencing. TCRdb itself trimmed the public reads at Q25 with fastp, ran MiXCR and retained productive beta chains. Identical CDR3 proteins give one entry, which carries the most common genes and DNA. Within this sample are about 200,000 distinct CDR3 sequences, with roughly 31% of them counted one time only. Of the sample, about 4.5% falls within the top ten clones. The V and J genes are TRBV30 and TRBJ2-3; the central 7 bases match TRBD2. Sequencing was performed on axillary lymph node tissue. The clonotype was recovered from a female donor with breast cancer. Some clones in this sample may be carry-over from other donors' samples. The nucleotides read TGTGCCTGGATCGAGCGGGGAGCCCTTCCAGATACGCAGTATTTT. Translated, it gives CAWIERGALPDTQYF.